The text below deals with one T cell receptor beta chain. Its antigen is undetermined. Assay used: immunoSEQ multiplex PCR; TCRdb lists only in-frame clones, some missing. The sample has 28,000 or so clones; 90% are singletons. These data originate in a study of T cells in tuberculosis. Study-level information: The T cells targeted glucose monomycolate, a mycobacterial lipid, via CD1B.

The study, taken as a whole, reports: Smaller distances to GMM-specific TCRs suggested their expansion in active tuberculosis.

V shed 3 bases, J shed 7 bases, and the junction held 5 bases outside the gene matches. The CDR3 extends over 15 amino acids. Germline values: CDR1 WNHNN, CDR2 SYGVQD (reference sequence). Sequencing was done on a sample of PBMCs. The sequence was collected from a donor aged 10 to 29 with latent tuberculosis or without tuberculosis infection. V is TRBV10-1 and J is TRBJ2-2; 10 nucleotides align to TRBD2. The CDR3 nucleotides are TGCGCCAGCAGTGAACGTAGCGGGGGGATCGGGGAGCTGTTTTTT. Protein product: CASSERSGGIGELFF.